The present T cell receptor beta chain was sequenced within a study of T cell responses to AZD1222 COVID-19 vaccine. As to this clone: Its matching antigen is unknown.

The protocol was immunoSEQ multiplex PCR, while the TCRdb copy is restricted to in-frame clones and leaves out a portion. The profile shows about 140,000 clones, about 91% of them singletons. Study-wide points: In the spike-specific TCR repertoire, nearly half reportedly target unmutated variant regions. Donors were mostly white British, more females; clonal diversity possibly underestimated. Seropositive AZD1222 recipients at baseline numbered only five to seven. Samples come after the peak T cell response, not at day 14.

This CDR3 has 15 amino acids. The junction had 2 bases not matched to a gene; V was cut back by 3 bases and J by 1 base. Germline CDR1 reads LNHDA; CDR2 reads SQIVND (reference sequence). Sample: peripheral blood, taken on day 0 of AZD1222 vaccination. The chain carries TRBV19 and TRBJ1-5; 8 bases line up with TRBD1. This TCR came from an adult in good health. The CDR3 loop is CASSIRDRSNQPQHF. CDR3 nucleotides: TGTGCCAGTAGTATTAGGGACAGGAGCAATCAGCCCCAGCATTTT.